The sequence of this TCR beta chain was determined in a study of blood T cell repertoires in COVID-19. Study overall: Samples taken during acute and convalescent COVID-19 were collected in the United States, Italy and Spain. T cells, B-cell-depleted T cells, or PBMCs provided the cDNA or gDNA that served as material.

Methods used by the authors: Amplified reference gene primers provided the basis for estimating nucleated cell counts. Assay used: immunoSEQ multiplex PCR; TCRdb lists only in-frame clones, some missing. That table supplies the V and J calls and clone size; D and trimming were determined from the DNA. The repertoire holds about 100,000 clones, with roughly 85% as singletons. Germline V gene sequence: CDR1 MNHEY, CDR2 SVGAGI. Trimming stripped 6 bases from V and 3 bases from J, with 17 bases between. This CDR3 comprises 15 residues. The specimen sequenced was peripheral blood. The TCR originated in a woman in her 70s with acute or convalescent COVID-19. The chain combines TRBV6-5 with TRBJ1-2; TRBD1 might be the D (5 bases). The CDR3 DNA is TGTGCCAGCAGAGTTACCAGGGAAGGAGACTATGGCTACACCTTC. Its protein is CASRVTREGDYGYTF.